Below, one T cell receptor beta chain is given with its context. Its target is not known. V was cut by 5 bases and J by 8 bases, with 13 bases left in between. In germline, CDR1 is SGHNT, CDR2 YENEEA. This CDR3 is 13 amino acids long. Profiling relied on immunoSEQ multiplex PCR, and the TCRdb table lists in-frame clones only, not all of them. The sample has approximately 52,000 clones; 85% to 95% are singletons. The data originate from a study of T cell therapy after organ transplantation. Drug-resistant or recurrent cytomegalovirus affected these solid-organ transplant recipient patients. The receptor was derived from a human patient who had received a solid organ transplant and had CMV disease. The rearrangement uses TRBV11-3 and TRBJ2-1, with no clear D. Sequencing was performed on CD8+ T cells from blood, taken before autologous CMV-specific T cell therapy. The CDR3 DNA follows: TGTGCCAGCAGCCCACACGGCGGTGATGAGCAGTTCTTC. It translates to CASSPHGGDEQFF.